Described below is a single T cell receptor (beta chain) sequence and its context. This sample was taken from a study of spatial heterogeneity in lung cancer. This sample's time point: sample taken at primary tumor resection. The authors sequenced whole RNA from tumor, nontumor lung or frozen PBMC without sorting. There are 12 residues in the CDR3. Germline V gene lookup returns CDR1 SQVTM and CDR2 ANQGSEA. Trimming took 6 bases from V and 15 from J; bases not matched to a gene: 12. MiXCR, run by TCRdb on the 5' RACE reads, gives a single entry per CDR3 protein. This sample has roughly 15,000 distinct CDR3 sequences; just under 8% occur once, and the top ten carry about 33%.

The rearrangement uses TRBV29-1 and TRBJ2-1; 9 bases line up with TRBD2. This TCR was recovered from a female donor with early-stage non-small cell lung cancer. The sequenced sample was PBMCs, obtained at surgery. The CDR3 spells CSVDNRREGVFF. CDR3 DNA sequence: TGCAGCGTGGACAACCGGCGGGAGGGCGTGTTCTTC.